A selection of T cell receptor beta chains follows, all from one sample in a study of lymphopenia after photon versus proton radiotherapy. Assay used: immunoSEQ multiplex PCR; TCRdb lists only in-frame clones, some missing. The sample yields about 70,000 clones, 85% to 95% seen once. The sample in question was peripheral blood, obtained from a patient treated with photon-based radiotherapy. All receptors come from a woman in her 40s with cholangiocarcinoma. Each CDR3 is given with its conserved first and last residue. The D gene is left open where the match is weak. Clone size is stated in some rows and not others, as once, few, many or a class when expanded.

size: NA; V: TRBV4-1; J: TRBJ2-7; D: TRBD1; CDR3: CASSREGTGGYEQYF; DNA: TGCGCCAGCAGCCGTGAAGGGACAGGGGGTTACGAGCAGTACTTC
size: once; V: TRBV30; J: TRBJ1-1; D: NA; CDR3: CALLRGAGGAFF; DNA: TGTGCCCTCCTGAGAGGGGCTGGCGGTGCTTTCTTT
size: NA; V: TRBV4-1; J: TRBJ1-2; D: NA; CDR3: CASSQAYGYTF; DNA: TGCGCCAGCAGCCAAGCTTACGGCTACACCTTC
size: NA; V: TRBV7-9; J: TRBJ1-2; D: TRBD1; CDR3: CASSLANRGRTF; DNA: TGTGCCAGCAGCTTAGCGAACAGGGGGCGCACCTTC
size: NA; V: TRBV19; J: TRBJ1-1; D: NA; CDR3: CASRPPGSTEAFF; DNA: TGTGCCAGTAGGCCTCCGGGAAGCACTGAAGCTTTCTTT
size: NA; V: TRBV5-1; J: TRBJ2-3; D: NA; CDR3: CASSLLSTDTQYF; DNA: TGCGCCAGCAGCTTGCTTAGCACAGATACGCAGTATTTT
size: NA; V: TRBV7-9; J: TRBJ1-2; D: TRBD1; CDR3: CASSSHLRDSQGYTF; DNA: TGTGCCAGCAGCTCCCACCTCCGGGACAGTCAAGGCTACACCTTC
size: NA; V: TRBV5-1; J: TRBJ2-3; D: NA; CDR3: CASSTPSGKGTDTQYF; DNA: TGCGCCAGCAGCACGCCGTCGGGGAAAGGCACAGATACGCAGTATTTT
size: NA; V: TRBV28; J: TRBJ2-7; D: TRBD2; CDR3: CASSRTSGYEQYF; DNA: TGTGCCAGCAGTCGGACTAGCGGCTACGAGCAGTACTTC
size: NA; V: TRBV27; J: TRBJ2-7; D: TRBD1; CDR3: CASGGQPSYEQYF; DNA: TGTGCCAGCGGGGGACAGCCTTCCTACGAGCAGTACTTC
size: NA; V: TRBV10-1; J: TRBJ2-1; D: NA; CDR3: CASRMTSIHEQFF; DNA: TGCGCCAGCCGTATGACTAGTATCCATGAGCAGTTCTTC
size: once; V: TRBV30; J: TRBJ1-2; D: TRBD1; CDR3: CAWSSGTDYGYTF; DNA: TGTGCCTGGAGCTCCGGGACAGACTATGGCTACACCTTC
size: NA; V: TRBV13; J: TRBJ1-1; D: TRBD1; CDR3: CASSLDRAYTEAFF; DNA: TGTGCCAGCAGCTTGGACAGGGCGTACACTGAAGCTTTCTTT
size: once; V: TRBV27; J: TRBJ2-1; D: NA; CDR3: CASSLSVQGYEQFF; DNA: TGTGCCAGCAGTTTAAGCGTACAGGGCTATGAGCAGTTCTTC
size: NA; V: TRBV28; J: TRBJ1-6; D: TRBD1; CDR3: CASSFLSTGTGGLGSPLHF; DNA: TGTGCCAGCAGTTTCCTATCGACCGGGACAGGGGGCTTAGGATCACCCCTCCACTTT
size: NA; V: TRBV21-1; J: TRBJ2-3; D: NA; CDR3: CASITPVQVGDGQTSTDTQYF; DNA: TGTGCCAGCATTACCCCGGTTCAGGTTGGGGACGGCCAAACCAGCACAGATACGCAGTATTTT
size: NA; V: TRBV30; J: TRBJ1-5; D: NA; CDR3: CAWSVGGQTNNQPQHF; DNA: TGTGCCTGGAGTGTCGGTGGACAGACCAACAATCAGCCCCAGCATTTT
size: NA; V: TRBV28; J: TRBJ1-6; D: NA; CDR3: CASSFPLGQSNSPLHF; DNA: TGTGCCAGCAGTTTCCCCCTAGGACAGAGTAATTCACCCCTCCACTTT